This is a list of T cell receptor beta chains from one sample in a study of chemoradiotherapy in HPV16-positive cancers. The method was immunoSEQ multiplex PCR; TCRdb's version includes in-frame clones alone and lacks a portion of them. This sample has tens of thousands of clones, with just under 75% found just once. The material was obtained from a patient who underwent chemoradiotherapy. These receptors originate from a human donor with HPV-associated anogenital cancer. Each CDR3 is given without its conserved first and last residue. The order of the fields is J gene, V gene, CDR3 length, CDR3 protein.

>TRBJ1-5|TRBV5-6|13
ASSFRGTGNQPQH
>TRBJ2-5|TRBV7-8|11
ASSLGQEETQY
>TRBJ2-7|TRBV7-8|13
ASMKFRDSPYEQY
>TRBJ1-1|TRBV7-9|13
ASSLEGDRDTEAF
>TRBJ2-7|TRBV5-1|10
ASSSGTREQY
>TRBJ1-2|TRBV19|12
ASSGQTGNYGYT
>TRBJ2-3|TRBV7-3|13
ASSLAGASTDTQY
>TRBJ2-7|TRBV7-2|13
ASSLSGSGLYEQY
>TRBJ2-1|TRBV7-9|10
ASSNLGDEQF
>TRBJ1-1|TRBV5-1|12
ASTTGGSGTEAF
>TRBJ2-2|TRBV2|13
ASSAEGGKGGELF
>TRBJ1-4|TRBV6-1|13
ATTARPLSNEKLF
>TRBJ2-7|TRBV6-6|14
ASSYRGGGTPYEQY
>TRBJ1-4|TRBV28|10
ASSFPHEKLF
>TRBJ1-2|TRBV6-1|11
ASSEEQGYGYT
>TRBJ1-5|TRBV28|11
ASSLIGNQPQH
>TRBJ1-2|TRBV19|11
ASSQRAAGGYT
>TRBJ2-3|TRBV12-5|14
ASGLGWGGSTDTQY
>TRBJ2-1|TRBV5-1|9
ASIGAVQQF
>TRBJ2-3|TRBV11-2|12
ASNKGARTDTQY
>TRBJ2-7|TRBV28|12
ASSPGQGRYEQY
>TRBJ2-3|TRBV9|9
ASSVADTQY
>TRBJ1-5|TRBV15|15
ATSRDSAAALNQPQH
>TRBJ1-4|TRBV7-8|16
ASRPAGIPRDGHEKLF
>TRBJ2-6|TRBV14|15
ASSQDTAGGPFDVLT
>TRBJ1-3|TRBV10-3|14
AISEGPTTIGNTIY
>TRBJ1-2|TRBV10-2|13
ASRPRQGYNYGYT
>TRBJ2-4|TRBV6-6|14
ASAEERNPSRNIQY
>TRBJ2-1|TRBV19|13
ASSATSYIHNEQF
>TRBJ2-7|TRBV5-1|14
ASSLAPGTGTYEQY
>TRBJ1-5|TRBV15|14
ATSRGGGNSNQPQH
>TRBJ1-2|TRBV29-1|11
SVVLQGFYGYT
>TRBJ1-3|TRBV28|14
ASSLSDRVTGNTIY
>TRBJ2-7|TRBV14|10
ASSRRTYEQY
>TRBJ2-5|TRBV9|11
ASSVTGQETQY
>TRBJ2-1|TRBV19|13
ASSIPGTSVNEQF
>TRBJ2-7|TRBV6-1|10
ASILGPDEQY
>-|TRBV28|12
ASNTRGAAYEQY
>TRBJ1-2|TRBV4-3|12
ASSQVPDRTGYT
>TRBJ2-7|TRBV5-8|12
ASSDGTTSYEQY
>TRBJ1-4|TRBV2|13
ASSARRQINEKLF
>TRBJ1-1|TRBV28|11
ASRELSNTEAF
>TRBJ2-7|TRBV5-1|12
ASSFETVSYEQY
>TRBJ2-2|TRBV9|11
ASSRENTGELF
>TRBJ1-1|TRBV10-3|10
AIRGRDTEAF
>TRBJ2-1|TRBV7-2|13
ASSLLAGGRHEQF
>TRBJ1-4|TRBV7-6|13
ASRPDGATNEKLF
>TRBJ2-3|TRBV14|14
ASSSRTTAGTDTQY
>TRBJ2-1|TRBV14|18
ASSPYKGLAGGSSYNEQF
>TRBJ1-2|TRBV6-5|14
ASSYSGALLSYGYT
>TRBJ2-6|TRBV5-4|16
ASSPGGQPRSGANVLT
>TRBJ2-7|TRBV5-4|15
ASSSRTSGGHPYEQY
>TRBJ1-5|TRBV25-1|14
ASSGTGFGDNQPQH
>TRBJ1-3|TRBV7-8|15
ASSLISPDSSGNTIY
>TRBJ1-5|TRBV10-3|12
ASRADTSNQPQH
>TRBJ2-1|TRBV6-4|14
ASSILAGGGVNEQF
>TRBJ2-2|TRBV6-1|10
ASSGGGGELF
>TRBJ2-7|TRBV28|12
ASSLSSFSYEQY